This T cell receptor (beta chain) comes out of a study of beta chain features in type 1 diabetes. The study's findings and limits: More deletions and fewer insertions at VDJ junctions were found in patients with type 1 diabetes. All four CD4+ subsets of Type 1 diabetes patients contained TCRB CDR3s that were moderately but significantly shorter.

Expressed TCRB transcripts got sequenced, as all isolated RNA was reverse transcribed. Generated by immunoSEQ multiplex PCR, the TCRdb table keeps only in-frame clones and is missing some. The sample comprises around 360,000 clones, about 12% of which are singletons, and around 0.0099% rests with the top ten. The authors took one heparinised blood draw, averaging roughly 120 mL, from each donor. The sample holds one count of this clone. The target antigen is unknown. There are 12 residues in the CDR3. The germline CDR1 and CDR2 sequences are SGHVS and FQNEAQ. V lost 6 bases and J 6 bases, leaving 12 bases between the germline ends.

This TCR came from a woman under 30 with type 1 diabetes. Material for sequencing was naive CD4+ T cells from blood. The chain carries TRBV7-8 and TRBJ2-7; no clear D gene. CDR3 sequence (DNA): TGTGCCAGCAGGCTGCTCCCAGGCGAGCAGTACTTC. This sequence encodes CASRLLPGEQYF.